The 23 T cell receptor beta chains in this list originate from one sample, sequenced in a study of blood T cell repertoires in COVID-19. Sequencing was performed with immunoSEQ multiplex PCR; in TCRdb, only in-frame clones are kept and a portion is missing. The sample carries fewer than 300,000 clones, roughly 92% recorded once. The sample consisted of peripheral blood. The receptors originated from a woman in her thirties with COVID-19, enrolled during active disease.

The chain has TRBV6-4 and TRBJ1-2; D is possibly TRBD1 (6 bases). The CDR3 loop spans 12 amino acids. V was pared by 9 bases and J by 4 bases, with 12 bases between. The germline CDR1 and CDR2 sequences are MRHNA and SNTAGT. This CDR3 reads CARIDRTYGYTF. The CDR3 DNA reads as TGTGCCAGGATAGACAGGACCTATGGCTACACCTTC.

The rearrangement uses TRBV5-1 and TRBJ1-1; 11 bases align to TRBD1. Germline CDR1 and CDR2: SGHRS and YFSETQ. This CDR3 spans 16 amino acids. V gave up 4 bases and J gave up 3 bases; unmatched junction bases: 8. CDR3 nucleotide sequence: TGCGCCAGCAGCACCAGGACAGGGGGCAGGGACACTGAAGCTTTCTTT. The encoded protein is CASSTRTGGRDTEAFF. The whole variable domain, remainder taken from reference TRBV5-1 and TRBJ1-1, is KAGVTQTPRYLIKTRGQQVTLSCSPISGHRSVSWYQQTPGQGLQFLFEYFSETQRNKGNFPGRFSGRQFSNSRSEMNVSTLELGDSALYLCASSTRTGGRDTEAFFGQGTRLTVV.

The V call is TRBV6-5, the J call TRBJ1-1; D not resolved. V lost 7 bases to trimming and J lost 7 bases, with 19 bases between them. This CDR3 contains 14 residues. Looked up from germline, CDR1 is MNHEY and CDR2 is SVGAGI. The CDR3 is CASTKAGVGGEAFF. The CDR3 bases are TGTGCCAGCACCAAAGCCGGGGTCGGTGGTGAAGCTTTCTTT.

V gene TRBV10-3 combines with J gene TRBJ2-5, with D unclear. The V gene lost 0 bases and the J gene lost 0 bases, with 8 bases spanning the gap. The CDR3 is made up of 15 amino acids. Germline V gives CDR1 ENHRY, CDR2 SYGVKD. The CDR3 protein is CAISESNSNQETQYF. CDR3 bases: TGTGCCATCAGTGAGTCCAACAGTAACCAAGAGACCCAGTACTTC.

This chain's CDR3 is CASKSLGLGRVNEQFF. The DNA of the CDR3 is TGTGCCAGCAAGAGTTTGGGGCTAGGTCGCGTCAATGAGCAGTTCTTC. The J gene is TRBJ2-1, the V gene TRBV27; D perhaps matches TRBD1 (5 bases). Germline CDR1 is MNHEY and CDR2 is SMNVEV (reference sequence). V was pared by 7 bases and J by 6 bases, with 22 bases between. This CDR3 contains 16 residues.

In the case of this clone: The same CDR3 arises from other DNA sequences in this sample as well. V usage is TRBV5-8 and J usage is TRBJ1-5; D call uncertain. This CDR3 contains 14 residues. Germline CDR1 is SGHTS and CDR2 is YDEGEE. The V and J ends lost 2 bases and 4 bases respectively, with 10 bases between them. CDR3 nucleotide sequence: TGTGCCAGCAGCTTCGGATCGGGGAATCAGCCCCAGCATTTT. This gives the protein CASSFGSGNQPQHF.

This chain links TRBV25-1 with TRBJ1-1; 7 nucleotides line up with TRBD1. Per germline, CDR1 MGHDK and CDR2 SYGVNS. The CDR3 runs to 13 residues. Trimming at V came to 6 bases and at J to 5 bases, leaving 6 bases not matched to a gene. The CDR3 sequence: CASSPTGVTEAFF. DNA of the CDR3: TGTGCCAGCAGCCCTACAGGGGTGACTGAAGCTTTCTTT.

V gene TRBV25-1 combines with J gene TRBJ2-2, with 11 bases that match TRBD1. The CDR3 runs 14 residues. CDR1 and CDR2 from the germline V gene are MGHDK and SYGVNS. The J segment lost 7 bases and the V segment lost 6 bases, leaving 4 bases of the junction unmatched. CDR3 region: CASSRTGGHGELFF. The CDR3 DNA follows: TGTGCCAGCAGCCGGACAGGGGGCCACGGGGAGCTGTTTTTT.

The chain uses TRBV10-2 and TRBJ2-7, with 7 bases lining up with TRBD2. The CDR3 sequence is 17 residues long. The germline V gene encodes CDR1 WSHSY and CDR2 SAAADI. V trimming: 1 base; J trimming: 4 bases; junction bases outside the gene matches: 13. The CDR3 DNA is TGCGCCAGCAGTGAGTTGCAAACGGCGGGGGATCGGTACGAGCAGTACTTC. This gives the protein CASSELQTAGDRYEQYF.

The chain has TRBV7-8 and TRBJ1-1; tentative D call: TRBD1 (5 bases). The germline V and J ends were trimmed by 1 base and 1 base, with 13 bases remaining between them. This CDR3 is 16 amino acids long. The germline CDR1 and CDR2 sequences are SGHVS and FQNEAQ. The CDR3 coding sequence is TGTGCCAGCAGCTTAGGGGGGGGACGAGGGAACACTGAAGCTTTCTTT. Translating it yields CASSLGGGRGNTEAFF.

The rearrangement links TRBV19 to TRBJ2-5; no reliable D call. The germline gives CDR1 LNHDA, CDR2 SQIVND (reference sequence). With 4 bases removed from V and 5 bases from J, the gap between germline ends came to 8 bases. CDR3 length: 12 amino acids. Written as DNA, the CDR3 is TGTGCCAGTAGTAATTTAATGGAGACCCAGTACTTC. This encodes CASSNLMETQYF. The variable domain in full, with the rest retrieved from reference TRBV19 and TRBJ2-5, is DGGITQSPKYLFRKEGQNVTLSCEQNLNHDAMYWYRQDPGQGLRLIYYSQIVNDFQKGDIAEGYSVSREKKESFPLTVTSAQKNPTAFYLCASSNLMETQYFGPGTRLLVL.

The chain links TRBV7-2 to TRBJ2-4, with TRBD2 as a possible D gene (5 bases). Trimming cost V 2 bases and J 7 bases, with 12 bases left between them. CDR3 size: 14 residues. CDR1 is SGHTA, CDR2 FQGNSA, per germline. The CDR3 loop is CASSLLARSNIQYF. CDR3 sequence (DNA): TGTGCCAGCAGCTTACTAGCAAGGTCGAACATTCAGTACTTC.

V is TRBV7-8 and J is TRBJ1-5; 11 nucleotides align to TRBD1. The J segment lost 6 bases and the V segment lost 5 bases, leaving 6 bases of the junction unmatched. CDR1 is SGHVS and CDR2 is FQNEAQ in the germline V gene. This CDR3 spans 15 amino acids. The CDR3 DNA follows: TGTGCCAGCAGCCCAACGGACAGGGGGCGTCAGCCCCAGCATTTT. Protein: CASSPTDRGRQPQHF. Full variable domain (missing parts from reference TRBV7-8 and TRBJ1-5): GAGVSQSPRYKVAKRGQDVALRCDPISGHVSLFWYQQALGQGPEFLTYFQNEAQLDKSGLPSDRFFAERPEGSVSTLKIQRTQQEDSAVYLCASSPTDRGRQPQHFGDGTRLSIL.

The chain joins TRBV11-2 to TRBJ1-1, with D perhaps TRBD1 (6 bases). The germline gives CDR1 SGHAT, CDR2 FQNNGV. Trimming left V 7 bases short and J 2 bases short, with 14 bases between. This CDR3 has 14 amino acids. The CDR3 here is CASTYWTANTEAFF. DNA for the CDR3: TGTGCCAGCACATATTGGACAGCAAACACTGAAGCTTTCTTT.

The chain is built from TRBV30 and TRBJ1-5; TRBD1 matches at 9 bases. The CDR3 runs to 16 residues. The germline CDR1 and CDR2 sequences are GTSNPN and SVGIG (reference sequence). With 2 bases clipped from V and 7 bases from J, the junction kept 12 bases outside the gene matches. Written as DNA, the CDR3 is TGTGCCTGGAGTACCAAACGGGACAGGGCGTCCCAGCCCCAGCATTTT. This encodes CAWSTKRDRASQPQHF.

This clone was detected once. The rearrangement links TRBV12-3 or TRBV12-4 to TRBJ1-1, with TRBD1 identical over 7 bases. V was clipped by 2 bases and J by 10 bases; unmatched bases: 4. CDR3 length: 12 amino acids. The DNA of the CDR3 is TGTGCCAGCAGTTTACTACAGGGGAGAGCTTTCTTT. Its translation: CASSLLQGRAFF.

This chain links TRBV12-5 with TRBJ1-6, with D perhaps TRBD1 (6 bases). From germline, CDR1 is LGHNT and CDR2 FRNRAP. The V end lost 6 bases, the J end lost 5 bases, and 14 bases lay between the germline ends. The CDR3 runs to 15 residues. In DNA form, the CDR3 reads TGTGCTAGTGGGTCTACAGGGTTCAATAATTCACCCCTCCACTTT. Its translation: CASGSTGFNNSPLHF.

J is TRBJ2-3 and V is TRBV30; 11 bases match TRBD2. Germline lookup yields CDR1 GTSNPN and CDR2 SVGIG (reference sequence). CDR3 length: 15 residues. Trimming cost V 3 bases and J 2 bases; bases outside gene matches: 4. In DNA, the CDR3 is TGTGCCTGGAGGGGTAGCGGGAGGGCCACAGATACGCAGTATTTT. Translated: CAWRGSGRATDTQYF.

Written as DNA, the CDR3 is TGTGCCAGCAGCCTCAACAGTGTCAATGAGCAGTTCTTC. It yields the protein CASSLNSVNEQFF. This chain links TRBV2 with TRBJ2-1; D uncertain. Trimming pared 6 bases from V and 6 bases from J, leaving 12 bases between. The CDR3 covers 13 residues. The V gene's germline CDR1 is SNHLY and CDR2 FYNNEI.

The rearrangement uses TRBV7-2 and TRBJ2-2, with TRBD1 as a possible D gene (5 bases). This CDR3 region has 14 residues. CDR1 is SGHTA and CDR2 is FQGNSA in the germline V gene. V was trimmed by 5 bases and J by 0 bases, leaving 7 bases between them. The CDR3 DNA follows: TGTGCCAGCAGCACAGGCCCGAACACCGGGGAGCTGTTTTTT. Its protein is CASSTGPNTGELFF.

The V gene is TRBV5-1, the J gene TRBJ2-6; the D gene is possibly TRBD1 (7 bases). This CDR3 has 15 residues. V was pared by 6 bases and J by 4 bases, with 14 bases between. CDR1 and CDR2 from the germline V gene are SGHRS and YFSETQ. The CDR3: CASMEGAGGANVLTF. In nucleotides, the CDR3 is TGCGCCAGCATGGAGGGGGCAGGCGGGGCCAACGTCCTGACTTTC.

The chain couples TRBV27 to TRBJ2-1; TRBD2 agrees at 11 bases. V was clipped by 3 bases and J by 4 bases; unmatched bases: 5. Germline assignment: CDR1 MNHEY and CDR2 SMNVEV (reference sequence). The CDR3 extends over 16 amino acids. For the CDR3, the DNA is TGTGCCAGCAGTTTCCGGGGGACTAGCGGATACAATGAGCAGTTCTTC. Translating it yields CASSFRGTSGYNEQFF.

The CDR3, as DNA: TGCGCCAGCAGCAGAGCGGGAATCGGCACAGATACGCAGTATTTT. It is translated as CASSRAGIGTDTQYF. The chain recombines TRBV5-1 with TRBJ2-3, with 7 bases matching TRBD2. The J segment lost 1 base and the V segment lost 4 bases, leaving 6 bases of the junction unmatched. In germline, CDR1 is SGHRS, CDR2 YFSETQ. The CDR3 has 15 amino acids.